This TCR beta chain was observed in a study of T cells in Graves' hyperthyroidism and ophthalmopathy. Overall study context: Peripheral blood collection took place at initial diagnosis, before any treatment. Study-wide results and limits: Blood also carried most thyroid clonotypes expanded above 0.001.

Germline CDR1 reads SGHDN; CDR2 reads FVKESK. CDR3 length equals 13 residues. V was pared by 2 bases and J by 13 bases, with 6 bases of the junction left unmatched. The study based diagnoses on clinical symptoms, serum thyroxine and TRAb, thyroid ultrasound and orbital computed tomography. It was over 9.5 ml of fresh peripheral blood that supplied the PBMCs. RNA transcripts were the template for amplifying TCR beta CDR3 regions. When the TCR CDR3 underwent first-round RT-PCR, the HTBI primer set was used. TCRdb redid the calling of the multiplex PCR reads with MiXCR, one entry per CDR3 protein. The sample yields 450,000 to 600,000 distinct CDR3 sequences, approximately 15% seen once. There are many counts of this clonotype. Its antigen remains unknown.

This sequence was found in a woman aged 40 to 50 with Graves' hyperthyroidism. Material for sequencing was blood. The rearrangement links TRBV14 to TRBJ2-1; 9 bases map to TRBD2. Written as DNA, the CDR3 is TGTGCCAGCAGCCAACGGCGGGAGGGCCAACAGTTCTTC. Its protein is CASSQRREGQQFF.